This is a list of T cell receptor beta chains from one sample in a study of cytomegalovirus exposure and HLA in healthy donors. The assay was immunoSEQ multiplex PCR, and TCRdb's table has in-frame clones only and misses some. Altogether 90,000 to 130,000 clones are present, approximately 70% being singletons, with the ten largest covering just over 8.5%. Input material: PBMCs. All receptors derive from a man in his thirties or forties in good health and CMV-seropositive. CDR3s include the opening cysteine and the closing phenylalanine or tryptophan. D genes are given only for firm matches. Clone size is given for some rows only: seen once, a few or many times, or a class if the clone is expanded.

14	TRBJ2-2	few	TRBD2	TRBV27	CASSWGGNTGELFF	TGTGCCAGCAGTTGGGGGGGTAACACCGGGGAGCTGTTTTTT
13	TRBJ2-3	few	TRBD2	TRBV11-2	CASSLERENTQYF	TGTGCCAGCAGCTTAGAGCGGGAGAATACGCAGTATTTT
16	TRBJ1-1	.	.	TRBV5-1	CASSYLGLGENTEAFF	TGCGCCAGCAGTTACCTCGGCCTGGGAGAGAACACTGAAGCTTTCTTT
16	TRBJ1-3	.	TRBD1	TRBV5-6	CASSFDRVFSGNTIYF	TGTGCCAGCAGCTTCGACAGGGTTTTTTCTGGAAACACCATATATTTT
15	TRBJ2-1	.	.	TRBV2	CASSEDLSSYNEQFF	TGTGCCAGCAGTGAAGACCTGAGCTCCTACAATGAGCAGTTCTTC
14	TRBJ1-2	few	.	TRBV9	CASSVSGGSLGYTF	TGTGCCAGCAGCGTAAGCGGGGGCTCGTTAGGCTACACCTTC
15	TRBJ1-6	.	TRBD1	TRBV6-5	CASSYSGQFNSPLHF	TGTGCCAGCAGTTACTCGGGACAGTTTAATTCACCCCTCCACTTT
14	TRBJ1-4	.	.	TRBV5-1	CASSSAGAREKLFF	TGCGCCAGCAGCTCGGCGGGGGCAAGGGAAAAACTGTTTTTT
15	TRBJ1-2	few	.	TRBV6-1	CASSEMGGRKYGYTF	TGTGCCAGCAGTGAGATGGGGGGACGAAAGTATGGCTACACCTTC
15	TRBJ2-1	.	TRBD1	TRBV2	CASSRSGTGVNEQFF	TGTGCCAGCAGCCGCTCCGGGACAGGGGTCAATGAGCAGTTCTTC
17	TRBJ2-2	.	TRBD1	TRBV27	CASSLKDRGPDTGELFF	TGTGCCAGCAGCCTAAAGGACAGGGGGCCGGACACCGGGGAGCTGTTTTTT
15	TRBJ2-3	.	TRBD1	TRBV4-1	CASSLTSDRTDTQYF	TGCGCCAGCAGCCTCACTTCGGACAGGACAGATACGCAGTATTTT
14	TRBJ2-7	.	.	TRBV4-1	CASSQGGGAYEQYF	TGCGCCAGCAGCCAAGGAGGCGGGGCGTACGAGCAGTACTTC
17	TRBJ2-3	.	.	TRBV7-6	CASSLALYGGSRDTQYF	TGTGCCAGCAGCTTAGCGCTATATGGGGGGAGCAGAGATACGCAGTATTTT
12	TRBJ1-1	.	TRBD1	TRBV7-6	CAILQGGTEAFF	TGTGCCATCTTACAGGGGGGCACTGAAGCTTTCTTT
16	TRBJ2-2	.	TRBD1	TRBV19	CASSFLRTGYTGELFF	TGTGCCAGTAGTTTCCTCAGGACAGGATACACCGGGGAGCTGTTTTTT
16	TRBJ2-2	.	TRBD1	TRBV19	CASSIRGDRYTGELFF	TGTGCCAGTAGTATCCGTGGGGACAGGTACACCGGGGAGCTGTTTTTT
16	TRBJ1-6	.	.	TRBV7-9	CASSRHQGTYNSPLHF	TGTGCCAGCAGTCGACACCAGGGCACCTATAATTCACCCCTCCACTTT
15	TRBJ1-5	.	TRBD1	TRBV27	CASNARDRVYQPQHF	TGTGCCAGCAATGCCCGGGACAGGGTCTATCAGCCCCAGCATTTT
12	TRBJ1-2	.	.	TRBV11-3	CASSLTGNGYTF	TGTGCCAGCAGCCTTACAGGGAATGGCTACACCTTC
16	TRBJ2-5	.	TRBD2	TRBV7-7	CASSLTSGLPGGTQYF	TGTGCTAGCAGCTTGACTAGCGGTCTCCCGGGAGGGACCCAGTACTTC
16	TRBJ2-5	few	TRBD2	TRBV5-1	CASSTRLATSQETQYF	TGCGCCAGCAGCACCCGACTAGCAACCTCCCAAGAGACCCAGTACTTC
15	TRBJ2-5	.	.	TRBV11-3	CASSPPGGKRETQYF	TGTGCCAGCAGCCCCCCGGGGGGCAAAAGGGAGACCCAGTACTTC
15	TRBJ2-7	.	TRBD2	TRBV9	CASSAGLAHTHEQYF	TGTGCCAGCAGCGCAGGACTAGCTCACACTCACGAGCAGTACTTC
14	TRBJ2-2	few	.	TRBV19	CASSAGQFTGELFF	TGTGCCAGTAGTGCAGGACAGTTCACCGGGGAGCTGTTTTTT
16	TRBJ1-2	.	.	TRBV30	CAWSVKLRTNDYGYTF	TGTGCCTGGAGTGTAAAGTTACGGACAAATGACTATGGCTACACCTTC
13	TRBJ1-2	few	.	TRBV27	CASSPRVFYGYTF	TGTGCCAGCAGCCCCCGGGTTTTCTATGGCTACACCTTC
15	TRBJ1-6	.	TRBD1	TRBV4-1	CASSQGQGGNSPLHF	TGCGCCAGCAGCCAAGGACAGGGGGGTAATTCACCCCTCCACTTT
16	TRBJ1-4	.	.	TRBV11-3	CASSLDGGNRNEKLFF	TGTGCCAGCAGCTTAGACGGGGGGAATAGGAATGAAAAACTGTTTTTT
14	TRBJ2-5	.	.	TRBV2	CASSEATAGETQYF	TGTGCCAGCAGTGAAGCGACCGCGGGAGAGACCCAGTACTTC
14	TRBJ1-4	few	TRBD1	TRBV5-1	CASSPGTGDEKLFF	TGCGCCAGCAGCCCCGGGACAGGGGATGAAAAACTGTTTTTT
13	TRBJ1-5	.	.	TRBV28	CASAPWRGQLQHF	TGTGCCAGCGCACCATGGCGAGGACAGCTCCAGCATTTT
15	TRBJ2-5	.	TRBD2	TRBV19	CASSRTGTSFETQYF	TGTGCCAGTAGTAGAACCGGGACTAGTTTTGAGACCCAGTACTTC
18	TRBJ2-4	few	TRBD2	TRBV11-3	CASSLDTLADLAKNIQYF	TGTGCCAGCAGCTTAGATACCCTAGCGGACCTAGCCAAAAACATTCAGTACTTC
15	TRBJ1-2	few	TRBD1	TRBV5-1	CASSPETGGNYGYTF	TGCGCCAGCAGCCCTGAGACAGGGGGCAACTATGGCTACACCTTC
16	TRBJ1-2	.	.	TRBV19	CASSISFGGGRRGYTF	TGTGCCAGTAGTATCAGCTTCGGAGGCGGCCGGAGGGGCTACACCTTC
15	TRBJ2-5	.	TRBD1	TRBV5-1	CASSLGTGKEETQYF	TGCGCCAGCAGCTTGGGGACAGGGAAAGAGGAGACCCAGTACTTC
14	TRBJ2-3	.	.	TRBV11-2	CASSLDSPHGTQYF	TGTGCCAGCAGCTTAGATAGCCCACATGGTACGCAGTATTTT
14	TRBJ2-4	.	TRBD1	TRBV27	CASIPTGVGNIQYF	TGTGCCAGCATTCCCACAGGGGTGGGAAACATTCAGTACTTC
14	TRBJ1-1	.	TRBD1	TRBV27	CASRPGGTGSEAFF	TGTGCCAGCAGGCCGGGGGGGACAGGGAGTGAAGCTTTCTTT
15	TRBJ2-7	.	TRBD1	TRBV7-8	CASSPRQGRYYEQYF	TGTGCCAGCAGCCCTCGACAGGGGCGGTACTACGAGCAGTACTTC
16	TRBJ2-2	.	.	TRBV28	CASSLPQGGNPGELFF	TGTGCCAGCAGTCTTCCTCAGGGAGGAAACCCCGGGGAGCTGTTTTTT
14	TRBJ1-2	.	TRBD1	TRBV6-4	CASSSDRGSYGYTF	TGTGCCAGCAGCTCCGACAGGGGGTCATATGGCTACACCTTC
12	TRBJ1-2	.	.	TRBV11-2	CASSLNIYGYTF	TGTGCCAGCAGCTTAAACATCTATGGCTACACCTTC
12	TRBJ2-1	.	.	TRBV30	CAWSGGGNEQFF	TGTGCCTGGAGTGGAGGGGGCAATGAGCAGTTCTTC
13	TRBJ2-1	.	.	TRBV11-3	CASSRGTDNEQFF	TGTGCCAGCAGCCGGGGGACTGACAATGAGCAGTTCTTC
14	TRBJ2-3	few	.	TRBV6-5	CASRRGGTTDTQYF	TGTGCCAGCAGGAGGGGCGGGACCACAGATACGCAGTATTTT
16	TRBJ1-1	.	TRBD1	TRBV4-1	CASSGDSSLSNTEAFF	TGCGCCAGCAGCGGGGACAGCTCCCTGTCAAACACTGAAGCTTTCTTT
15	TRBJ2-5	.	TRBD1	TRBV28	CASRVFGTGQETQYF	TGTGCCAGCAGAGTCTTCGGGACAGGCCAAGAGACCCAGTACTTC
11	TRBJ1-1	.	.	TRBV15	CATQGYTEAFF	TGTGCCACGCAGGGGTATACTGAAGCTTTCTTT
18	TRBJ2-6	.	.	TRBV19	CASSMGRVGASGANVLTF	TGTGCCAGTAGTATGGGAAGGGTAGGGGCCTCTGGGGCCAACGTCCTGACTTTC
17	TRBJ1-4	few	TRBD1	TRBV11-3	CASSLSRIGQGDEKLFF	TGTGCCAGCAGCTTATCCCGAATTGGACAGGGGGATGAAAAACTGTTTTTT